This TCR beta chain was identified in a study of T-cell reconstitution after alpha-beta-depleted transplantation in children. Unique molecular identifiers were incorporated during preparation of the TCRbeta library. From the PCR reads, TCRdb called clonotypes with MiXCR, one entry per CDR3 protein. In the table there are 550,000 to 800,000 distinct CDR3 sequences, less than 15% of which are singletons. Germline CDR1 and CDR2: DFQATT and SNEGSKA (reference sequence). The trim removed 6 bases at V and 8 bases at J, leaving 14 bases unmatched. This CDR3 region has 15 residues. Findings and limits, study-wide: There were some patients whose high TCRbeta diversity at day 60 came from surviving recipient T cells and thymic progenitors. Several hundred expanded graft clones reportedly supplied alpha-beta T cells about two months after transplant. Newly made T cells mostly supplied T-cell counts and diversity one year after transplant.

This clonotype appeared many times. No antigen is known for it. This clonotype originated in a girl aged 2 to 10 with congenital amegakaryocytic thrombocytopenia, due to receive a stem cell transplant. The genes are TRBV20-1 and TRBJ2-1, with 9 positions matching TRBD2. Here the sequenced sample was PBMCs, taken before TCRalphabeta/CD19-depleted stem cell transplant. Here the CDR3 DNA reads TGCAGTGCCTCTACCTTAGCGGGAGTGGTGGATGAGCAGTTCTTC. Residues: CSASTLAGVVDEQFF.